The table lists the clone carrying this T cell receptor (beta chain) with a few counts. The antigen remains undetermined. CDR3 length: 15 amino acids. The trim removed 0 bases at V and 5 bases at J, leaving 7 bases unmatched. Germline lookup yields CDR1 SGHKS and CDR2 YYEKEE (reference sequence). The table came from immunoSEQ multiplex PCR; TCRdb's copy has only in-frame clones and leaves some out. There are about 64,000 clones in the sample; roughly 80% occur only once, and roughly 1.9% lies in the top ten. The data originate from a study of OX40 agonist ivuxolimab in advanced cancers. Points from the study as a whole: Circulating CD4+ and CD8+ T cells showed clonal expansion by week 6 at 0.1 to 3.0 mg/kg.

The specimen comprised CD4+ or CD8+ T cells sorted from blood, sampled in a trial of the OX40 agonist ivuxolimab. The TCR was taken from an adult with an advanced solid tumor such as melanoma, head and neck, liver or kidney cancer. V is TRBV5-5 and J is TRBJ2-5; 7 nucleotides match TRBD1. CDR3 region: CASSLGQGDVETQYF. The CDR3 nucleotides are TGTGCCAGCAGCTTGGGACAGGGAGATGTTGAGACCCAGTACTTC. The complete variable domain, with remaining parts taken from reference TRBV5-5 and TRBJ2-5, reads DAGVTQSPTHLIKTRGQQVTLRCSPISGHKSVSWYQQVLGQGPQFIFQYYEKEERGRGNFPDRFSARQFPNYSSELNVNALLLGDSALYLCASSLGQGDVETQYFGPGTRLLVL.